This is a list of T cell receptor beta chains from one sample in a study of monozygotic twins with inflammatory bowel disease. TCRdb reanalyzed the 5' RACE reads and collapses them to one entry per CDR3 protein, without DNA. This sample contains about 380,000 distinct CDR3 sequences. Sample: blood. These receptors all come from a human donor with ulcerative colitis or Crohn's disease, or a healthy co-twin of an affected twin (not recorded which). CDR3s include the opening cysteine and the closing phenylalanine or tryptophan. Size is omitted from some rows. Given values are once, few, many or a class for expanded clones.

length	V	J	size	CDR3
11	TRBV6-5	TRBJ1-1	NA	CASRDRGEAFF
16	TRBV5-1	TRBJ2-7	NA	CASSLAYSRERHEQYF
13	TRBV6-5	TRBJ1-2	NA	CASSADGDYGYTF
16	TRBV7-9	TRBJ2-7	NA	CASSSPSLGQNYEQYF
14	TRBV4-2	TRBJ2-5	NA	CASSQVQFQETQYF
13	TRBV6-4	TRBJ2-2	NA	CASSGTSTGELFF
14	TRBV27	TRBJ1-1	NA	CASSSSGGNTEAFF
15	TRBV20-1	TRBJ1-4	NA	CSALRRDRANEKLFF
14	TRBV7-9	TRBJ1-3	NA	CAPEQPSSGNTIYF
13	TRBV20-1	TRBJ1-2	NA	CSANDRVNYGYTF
14	TRBV27	TRBJ2-7	NA	CASSFVDTNYEQYF
15	TRBV12-3/TRBV12-4	TRBJ2-7	NA	CASSSSGATRGEQYF
14	TRBV3-1	TRBJ2-7	NA	CASSSGLAANEQYF
14	TRBV7-8	TRBJ2-7	NA	CASSLGPFSYEQYF
14	TRBV7-2	TRBJ2-7	NA	CASSWDFSSYEQYF
17	TRBV21-1	TRBJ1-4	NA	CASSRNLGQGNNEKLFF
15	TRBV20-1	TRBJ1-3	NA	CSVELVPGKGNTIYF
14	TRBV5-1	TRBJ2-2	NA	CASSRDRETGELFF
15	TRBV24-1	TRBJ2-5	NA	CATSGDGGGEETQYF
13	TRBV6-5	TRBJ1-1	NA	CASRDSLNTEAFF
15	TRBV6-5	TRBJ2-5	NA	CASSYSPGVRETQYF
16	TRBV6-4	TRBJ2-1	NA	CASSDSGGGDYNEQFF
15	TRBV20-1	TRBJ1-4	NA	CSARGGQGANEKLFF
14	TRBV5-1	TRBJ2-1	NA	CASSPGLAGDEQFF
16	TRBV9	TRBJ2-3	NA	CASSVVGGPSADTQYF
15	TRBV12-3/TRBV12-4	TRBJ2-7	NA	CASSLRTGGLGEQYF
16	TRBV4-2	TRBJ2-2	NA	CASSQTRRTNTGELFF
15	TRBV3-1	TRBJ1-1	NA	CASSPRDSMNTEAFF
11	TRBV12-3/TRBV12-4	TRBJ2-1	NA	CASSFEGKQFF
15	TRBV18	TRBJ1-2	NA	CASSRTGGENYGYTF
14	TRBV12-3/TRBV12-4	TRBJ2-1	NA	CASRGQGALVEQFF
14	TRBV12-3/TRBV12-4	TRBJ1-2	NA	CASRRAQGGYGYTF
16	TRBV9	TRBJ1-4	NA	CASSPTRTTAAEKLFF
14	TRBV28	TRBJ2-3	NA	CASSPGLVFYTQYF
14	TRBV10-3	TRBJ2-5	NA	CAISDSVQGETQYF
15	TRBV5-1	TRBJ2-2	NA	CASSPPGQATGELFF
15	TRBV7-3	TRBJ1-1	NA	CASSLIRGLDTEAFF
14	TRBV29-1	TRBJ2-1	NA	CSVVGHLPHNEQFF
14	TRBV4-3	TRBJ2-3	NA	CASSQDARTDTQYF
13	TRBV5-1	TRBJ1-5	NA	CASSPDTNQPQHF
11	TRBV5-1	TRBJ2-5	medium-sized	CASSFQETQYF
17	TRBV25-1	TRBJ2-5	NA	CASSEGWGESYMETQYF
11	TRBV2	TRBJ2-7	NA	CASSEYYEQYF
14	TRBV5-1	TRBJ2-7	NA	CASSPLSRSYEQYF
15	TRBV20-1	TRBJ1-5	NA	CSARDQGGRLQPQHF
18	TRBV10-2	TRBJ2-3	NA	CASANRDHIRPSTDTQYF
14	TRBV5-1	TRBJ2-3	NA	CASSLPASTDTQYF
15	TRBV7-9	TRBJ1-3	NA	CASSLLGVSGNTIYF
14	TRBV27	TRBJ1-6	NA	CASSLLISPSALHF
14	TRBV6-6	TRBJ1-4	NA	CASSTPSTNEKLFF
14	TRBV10-3	TRBJ2-7	NA	CAISDASAANEQYF
15	TRBV4-2	TRBJ2-2	NA	CASSTQRVNTGELFF
15	TRBV5-1	TRBJ2-4	NA	CASSLSAGGRNIQYF
15	TRBV7-9	TRBJ1-2	NA	CASSVMFTGVYGYTF